These T cell receptor beta chains were read from a single sample in a study of cytomegalovirus exposure and HLA in healthy donors. Assay: immunoSEQ multiplex PCR; the TCRdb copy retains only in-frame clones and omits some. The sample holds some 81,000 clones, around 70% seen once. The sequenced sample consisted of PBMCs. These receptors all come from a woman aged 40 to 49 in good health and CMV-seropositive. Both conserved end residues are part of each CDR3. D genes are given only for firm matches. Clone size is given for some rows only: seen once, a few or many times, or a class if the clone is expanded.

d_call: TRBD1
j_call: TRBJ1-4
v_call: TRBV30
clone_size: few
cdr3_nt: TGTGCCTGGGGACAGGGGTCGAGGGAAAAACTGTTTTTT
cdr3_aa: CAWGQGSREKLFF

d_call: TRBD1
j_call: TRBJ1-1
v_call: TRBV5-1
clone_size: .
cdr3_nt: TGCGCCAGCAGCACCCTACAGGGGGTGAACACTGAAGCTTTCTTT
cdr3_aa: CASSTLQGVNTEAFF

d_call: TRBD2
j_call: TRBJ2-2
v_call: TRBV10-1
clone_size: .
cdr3_nt: TGCGCCAGCAGTCCACTAGCGGGGGGACAATGGGCCACCGGGGAGCTGTTTTTT
cdr3_aa: CASSPLAGGQWATGELFF

d_call: .
j_call: TRBJ1-5
v_call: TRBV27
clone_size: .
cdr3_nt: TGTGCCAGCAGTTTATCCACAGAGGGTCAGCCCCAGCATTTT
cdr3_aa: CASSLSTEGQPQHF

d_call: .
j_call: TRBJ1-1
v_call: TRBV9
clone_size: .
cdr3_nt: TGTGCCAGCAGCGTAGGGGCGAACACTGAAGCTTTCTTT
cdr3_aa: CASSVGANTEAFF

d_call: .
j_call: TRBJ2-5
v_call: TRBV7-2
clone_size: .
cdr3_nt: TGTGCCAGCAGCTTCCAGACGGGCCAAGAGACCCAGTACTTC
cdr3_aa: CASSFQTGQETQYF

d_call: .
j_call: TRBJ2-7
v_call: TRBV4-3
clone_size: .
cdr3_nt: TGCGCCAGCAGCCAAGATATGGGGGGTTCCTACGAGCAGTACTTC
cdr3_aa: CASSQDMGGSYEQYF

d_call: TRBD2
j_call: TRBJ2-3
v_call: TRBV20-1
clone_size: .
cdr3_nt: TGCAGTGCTCGACTAGCGGGGACGCAGTATTTT
cdr3_aa: CSARLAGTQYF

d_call: TRBD1
j_call: TRBJ2-4
v_call: TRBV5-6
clone_size: .
cdr3_nt: TGTGCCAGCAGTGTGACAGGGGAAAACATTCAGTACTTC
cdr3_aa: CASSVTGENIQYF

d_call: TRBD1
j_call: TRBJ1-1
v_call: TRBV5-1
clone_size: .
cdr3_nt: TGCGCCAGCAGCTTGGCCGCAGACAGGGGAAATGAAGCTTTCTTT
cdr3_aa: CASSLAADRGNEAFF

d_call: TRBD1
j_call: TRBJ1-2
v_call: TRBV5-1
clone_size: .
cdr3_nt: TGCGCCAGCAGTTGGGGACAGGGGGGAAGTGGCTACACCTTC
cdr3_aa: CASSWGQGGSGYTF

d_call: .
j_call: TRBJ2-2
v_call: TRBV5-1
clone_size: .
cdr3_nt: TGCGCCAGCAGCTTACTTACAGACACCGGGGAGCTGTTTTTT
cdr3_aa: CASSLLTDTGELFF

d_call: .
j_call: TRBJ1-5
v_call: TRBV6-5
clone_size: .
cdr3_nt: TGTGCCAGCAGCAAGATAGGGAGAGGCAATCAGCCCCAGCATTTT
cdr3_aa: CASSKIGRGNQPQHF

d_call: .
j_call: TRBJ1-1
v_call: TRBV28
clone_size: once
cdr3_nt: TGTGCCAGCAGTTTATGGGGCAGGGGAGCTTTCTTT
cdr3_aa: CASSLWGRGAFF

d_call: TRBD2
j_call: TRBJ2-2
v_call: TRBV30
clone_size: .
cdr3_nt: TGTGCCTGGAGTGTTATTTCGGGGCTAGCGGGAGAGACCGGGGAGCTGTTTTTT
cdr3_aa: CAWSVISGLAGETGELFF

d_call: TRBD1
j_call: TRBJ2-3
v_call: TRBV6-5
clone_size: .
cdr3_nt: TGTGCCAGCACCAATGCCAGGGGGTCCACAGATACGCAGTATTTT
cdr3_aa: CASTNARGSTDTQYF

d_call: .
j_call: TRBJ1-4
v_call: TRBV7-9
clone_size: .
cdr3_nt: TGTGCCAGCAGCTTCGTCTGGGGGTCGGGGGATGAAAAACTGTTTTTT
cdr3_aa: CASSFVWGSGDEKLFF

d_call: TRBD2
j_call: TRBJ2-5
v_call: TRBV2
clone_size: .
cdr3_nt: TGTGCCAGCAGTGCAGTCAGCGGGGCTCTGGGGACCCAGTACTTC
cdr3_aa: CASSAVSGALGTQYF

d_call: .
j_call: TRBJ1-1
v_call: TRBV5-1
clone_size: .
cdr3_nt: TGCGCCAGCAGCTTGAGGGGTTTCGGGACTGAAGCTTTCTTT
cdr3_aa: CASSLRGFGTEAFF

d_call: .
j_call: TRBJ1-2
v_call: TRBV30
clone_size: .
cdr3_nt: TGTGCCTGGAGTGTAGGTCGGACAGTCAACTATGGCCACACCTTC
cdr3_aa: CAWSVGRTVNYGHTF

d_call: .
j_call: TRBJ2-3
v_call: TRBV10-1
clone_size: .
cdr3_nt: TGCGCCAGCAGTGAGTCGGCGGGACAGACCACAGATACGCAGTATTTT
cdr3_aa: CASSESAGQTTDTQYF

d_call: .
j_call: TRBJ1-1
v_call: TRBV7-9
clone_size: .
cdr3_nt: TGTGCCAGCAGCTTTGCGTACCGGACTTTCACTGAAGCTTTCTTT
cdr3_aa: CASSFAYRTFTEAFF

d_call: .
j_call: TRBJ2-1
v_call: TRBV7-2
clone_size: .
cdr3_nt: TGTGCCAGCAGCTCAAGACTCCGGGATGAGCAGTTCTTC
cdr3_aa: CASSSRLRDEQFF

d_call: TRBD1
j_call: TRBJ2-7
v_call: TRBV10-2
clone_size: .
cdr3_nt: TGCGCCAGCAGCGATGGGACAGGGACCTACGAGCAGTACTTC
cdr3_aa: CASSDGTGTYEQYF

d_call: TRBD1
j_call: TRBJ1-4
v_call: TRBV6-5
clone_size: .
cdr3_nt: TGTGCCAGCAGAGACCCGGGACAGGAGGGTGAAAAACTGTTTTTT
cdr3_aa: CASRDPGQEGEKLFF

d_call: TRBD2
j_call: TRBJ2-1
v_call: TRBV29-1
clone_size: .
cdr3_nt: TGCAGCGCAAAGCGGGAGGGCAAGGAGCAGTTCTTC
cdr3_aa: CSAKREGKEQFF

d_call: TRBD2
j_call: TRBJ2-3
v_call: TRBV7-6
clone_size: once
cdr3_nt: TGTGCCAGCAGCTTAGCTTTCAGCGGGAGTGCAGATACGCAGTATTTT
cdr3_aa: CASSLAFSGSADTQYF

d_call: .
j_call: TRBJ2-7
v_call: TRBV28
clone_size: .
cdr3_nt: TGTGCCAGCAGTTTGGCATTTGGAGGGACGGCAAACTTC
cdr3_aa: CASSLAFGGTANF

d_call: .
j_call: TRBJ2-5
v_call: TRBV5-1
clone_size: .
cdr3_nt: TGCGCCAGCAGCTTGGTTGCAGTCCAAGAGACCCAGTACTTC
cdr3_aa: CASSLVAVQETQYF

d_call: TRBD1
j_call: TRBJ2-2
v_call: TRBV6-5
clone_size: .
cdr3_nt: TGTGCCAGCCGGACACAGGGGGCGATTTCCGGGGAGCTGTTTTTT
cdr3_aa: CASRTQGAISGELFF

d_call: .
j_call: TRBJ1-1
v_call: TRBV2
clone_size: .
cdr3_nt: TGTGCCAGCAACTACGCAGTAGGGGCTGAAGCTTTCTTT
cdr3_aa: CASNYAVGAEAFF

d_call: .
j_call: TRBJ2-1
v_call: TRBV29-1
clone_size: .
cdr3_nt: TGCAGCGCCGGGGGCAATGAGCAGTTCTTC
cdr3_aa: CSAGGNEQFF

d_call: .
j_call: TRBJ1-1
v_call: TRBV5-1
clone_size: .
cdr3_nt: TGCGCCAGCAGCTTTCGCGGGGGGGGGACTGAAGCTTTCTTT
cdr3_aa: CASSFRGGGTEAFF

d_call: TRBD1
j_call: TRBJ1-1
v_call: TRBV30
clone_size: .
cdr3_nt: TGTGCCTGGAGTGTACCCCAGGGGGTCACTGAAGCTTTCTTT
cdr3_aa: CAWSVPQGVTEAFF

d_call: TRBD2
j_call: TRBJ2-7
v_call: TRBV5-5
clone_size: few
cdr3_nt: TGTGCCAGCACTCCCCTGACCGGGACTAGCGGTTCCTACGAGCAGTACTTC
cdr3_aa: CASTPLTGTSGSYEQYF

d_call: TRBD1
j_call: TRBJ1-5
v_call: TRBV15
clone_size: .
cdr3_nt: TGTGCCACCAGCACACAGGGGGATCAGCCCCAGCATTTT
cdr3_aa: CATSTQGDQPQHF

d_call: TRBD2
j_call: TRBJ2-5
v_call: TRBV5-1
clone_size: .
cdr3_nt: TGCGCCAGCAGCTCGGGACTAGCGGGAGGGTCCTCTTCCCAGTACTTC
cdr3_aa: CASSSGLAGGSSSQYF

d_call: .
j_call: TRBJ1-5
v_call: TRBV30
clone_size: once
cdr3_nt: TGTGCCTGGAGTTCAGACAGTAATCAGCCCCAGCATTTT
cdr3_aa: CAWSSDSNQPQHF

d_call: TRBD2
j_call: TRBJ2-7
v_call: TRBV18
clone_size: .
cdr3_nt: TGTGCCAGCTCACCACGGGAACTAGCGGGAGGGCCGGACGAGCAGTACTTC
cdr3_aa: CASSPRELAGGPDEQYF

d_call: TRBD1
j_call: TRBJ1-1
v_call: TRBV4-3
clone_size: .
cdr3_nt: TGCGCCAGCAGCCAAGCGGGACAGATTGAAGCTTTCTTT
cdr3_aa: CASSQAGQIEAFF

d_call: .
j_call: TRBJ1-5
v_call: TRBV19
clone_size: .
cdr3_nt: TGTGCCAGTAGTATTCCCGATCAGCCCCAGCATTTT
cdr3_aa: CASSIPDQPQHF

d_call: .
j_call: TRBJ2-7
v_call: TRBV16
clone_size: .
cdr3_nt: TGTGCCAGCAGCCAATATCTGCAGGGCTTTGGCTCCTACGAGCAGTACTTC
cdr3_aa: CASSQYLQGFGSYEQYF

d_call: TRBD1
j_call: TRBJ2-7
v_call: TRBV27
clone_size: .
cdr3_nt: TGTGCCACCAAAAAGATAAAACCGGGACAGGGGAATTCCTACGAGCAGTACTTC
cdr3_aa: CATKKIKPGQGNSYEQYF

d_call: TRBD2
j_call: TRBJ2-5
v_call: TRBV4-1
clone_size: few
cdr3_nt: TGCGCCAGCAGCCAAGACATGGCTAGCGGGCCTAGAGTGACCCAGTACTTC
cdr3_aa: CASSQDMASGPRVTQYF

d_call: .
j_call: TRBJ2-1
v_call: TRBV7-9
clone_size: .
cdr3_nt: TGTGCCAGCAGCTCCTTAACAGGGTTAAGTTTTATTAATGAGCAGTTCTTC
cdr3_aa: CASSSLTGLSFINEQFF

d_call: .
j_call: TRBJ2-7
v_call: TRBV2
clone_size: .
cdr3_nt: TGTGCCAGCAGATCGGGGGACCTCGCGAACGAGCAGTACTTC
cdr3_aa: CASRSGDLANEQYF

d_call: TRBD2
j_call: TRBJ2-1
v_call: TRBV11-2
clone_size: few
cdr3_nt: TGTGCCAGCAGCTCCCCGGGGGGGATCAGCAATGAGCAGTTCTTC
cdr3_aa: CASSSPGGISNEQFF

d_call: .
j_call: TRBJ1-5
v_call: TRBV7-9
clone_size: .
cdr3_nt: TGTGCCAGCAGAGAGTTAGACAGGAACAATCAGCCCCAGCATTTT
cdr3_aa: CASRELDRNNQPQHF

d_call: .
j_call: TRBJ1-2
v_call: TRBV19
clone_size: once
cdr3_nt: TGTGCCAGTAGTAGAGTGGTCAACTATGGCTACACCTTC
cdr3_aa: CASSRVVNYGYTF

d_call: TRBD1
j_call: TRBJ2-1
v_call: TRBV7-9
clone_size: .
cdr3_nt: TGTGCCAGCAGTCCCGGGACAGGAGTCAGTGAGCAGTTCTTC
cdr3_aa: CASSPGTGVSEQFF

d_call: TRBD2
j_call: TRBJ2-3
v_call: TRBV5-1
clone_size: few
cdr3_nt: TGCGCCAGCAGCCCAAGGGGTAGCGGGGAAACAGATACGCAGTATTTT
cdr3_aa: CASSPRGSGETDTQYF

d_call: .
j_call: TRBJ2-3
v_call: TRBV6-5
clone_size: few
cdr3_nt: TGTGCCAGCAGTTACTCTACGGGTTTCAATAGGCAGTATTTT
cdr3_aa: CASSYSTGFNRQYF

d_call: TRBD1
j_call: TRBJ1-1
v_call: TRBV25-1
clone_size: .
cdr3_nt: TGTGCCAGCGGGGGGACAGTGAACACTGAAGCTTTCTTT
cdr3_aa: CASGGTVNTEAFF

d_call: TRBD2
j_call: TRBJ2-7
v_call: TRBV7-9
clone_size: .
cdr3_nt: TGTGCCAGCAGCTTTAGCGGGAGTTCCTACGAGCAGTACTTC
cdr3_aa: CASSFSGSSYEQYF